Given below is one TCR beta chain in context. Antigen: not known. PCR employed 60 Vbeta and 13 Jbeta primers. Here immunoSEQ multiplex PCR was the method, and the copy in TCRdb shows in-frame clones only, minus some. The sample includes about 200,000 clones, over 65% seen only once; the top ten take roughly 0.098%. This record belongs to a study of cytomegalovirus exposure and HLA in healthy donors. The wider study: A preliminary data release comprised roughly 80 million unique TCRs obtained from HLA-typed donors.

This CDR3 comprises 17 residues. Germline V gene lookup returns CDR1 SGHTA and CDR2 FQGNSA. The trim removed 4 bases at V and 1 base at J, leaving 5 bases unmatched. Notes on the study in general: Follow-up analysis later connected one missense variant in DCLRE1C with trimming of TCR beta V- and J-genes. TCR beta chains numbering some 160 were designated cytomegalovirus-associated.

This TCR came from a boy aged 2 to 9 in good health and CMV-seronegative. The chain is built from TRBV7-2 and TRBJ2-7, with 15 bases lining up with TRBD2. Sequencing was performed on PBMCs. This CDR3 is CASSWTSGGASSYEQYF. The CDR3 DNA sequence: TGTGCCAGCAGCTGGACTAGCGGGGGGGCTAGTTCCTACGAGCAGTACTTC. The whole variable domain, filled in from reference TRBV7-2 and TRBJ2-7, reads GAGVSQSPSNKVTEKGKDVELRCDPISGHTALYWYRQSLGQGLEFLIYFQGNSAPDKSGLPSDRFSAERTGGSVSTLTIQRTQQEDSAVYLCASSWTSGGASSYEQYFGPGTRLTVT.